These T cell receptor beta chains were read from a single sample in a study of blood T cell repertoires in COVID-19. Sequencing used immunoSEQ multiplex PCR; TCRdb keeps in-frame clones, though not all of them. The table shows 150,000 to 200,000 clones, with more than 80% occurring only once. Sample: peripheral blood. These receptors originate from a woman aged 55 to 70 with COVID-19, enrolled during active disease. Each CDR3 is given with its conserved first and last residue. The order of the fields is clone size, J gene, D gene, V gene, CDR3 protein, CDR3 DNA. The D gene is left open where the match is weak. Clone size is shown for a subset of rows, as once, few, many or a class of expanded clone.

NA TRBJ1-4 TRBD1 TRBV7-9 CASSLDRGRSGFEKLFF TGTGCCAGCAGCTTAGACAGGGGGAGATCTGGATTTGAAAAACTGTTTTTT
NA TRBJ1-2 TRBD1 TRBV5-1 CASSRDAGQGNYGYTF TGCGCCAGCAGCAGAGACGCGGGACAGGGAAACTATGGCTACACCTTC
once TRBJ2-2 TRBD2 TRBV18 CASSLKTSARDGTGELFF TGTGCCAGCTCACTAAAAACTAGCGCTCGGGATGGCACCGGGGAGCTGTTTTTT
NA TRBJ1-4 NA TRBV4-3 CASSQDMARDEKLFF TGCGCCAGCAGCCAAGATATGGCCCGGGATGAAAAACTGTTTTTT
NA TRBJ1-1 NA TRBV2 CASIPDGGLDTEAFF TGTGCCAGCATCCCTGACGGGGGGCTGGACACTGAAGCTTTCTTT
NA TRBJ1-5 TRBD1 TRBV2 CASSVGLVGGQPQHF TGTGCCAGCAGTGTTGGTTTGGTAGGGGGCCAGCCCCAGCATTTT
NA TRBJ1-2 NA TRBV5-6 CASSSTGNFFSGYTF TGTGCCAGCAGCTCTACCGGGAATTTTTTCTCTGGCTACACCTTC
NA TRBJ2-5 NA TRBV11-2 CASSRGWRGGETQYF TGTGCCAGCAGCAGAGGCTGGCGGGGCGGTGAGACCCAGTACTTC
NA TRBJ2-3 NA TRBV2 CASNGGASTDTQYF TGTGCCAGCAACGGGGGTGCTAGCACAGATACGCAGTATTTT
NA TRBJ1-2 TRBD1 TRBV5-6 CASSLLQGLGDTF TGTGCCAGCAGCTTGTTACAGGGGTTAGGGGACACCTTC
NA TRBJ2-1 TRBD2 TRBV3-1/TRBV3-2 CASSHTSGGADQQFF TGTGCCAGCAGCCATACTAGCGGGGGAGCCGACCAGCAGTTCTTC
NA TRBJ1-4 TRBD1 TRBV11-2 CASSSSGTGLANEKLFF TGTGCCAGCAGCTCGTCCGGGACAGGGCTTGCTAATGAAAAACTGTTTTTT
NA TRBJ1-4 NA TRBV7-7 CASSLDRDEKLFF TGTGCCAGCAGCTTAGACAGGGATGAAAAACTGTTTTTT
NA TRBJ2-5 TRBD1 TRBV11-3 CASSRDRDGTQYF TGTGCCAGCAGCCGAGACAGGGACGGGACCCAGTACTTC
NA TRBJ1-2 TRBD1 TRBV6-1 CASSESSGGPLGYTF TGTGCCAGCAGTGAGTCGTCAGGGGGCCCCCTGGGCTACACCTTC
NA TRBJ2-3 NA TRBV12-3/TRBV12-4 CASSPGADTQYF TGTGCCAGCAGCCCGGGGGCAGATACGCAGTATTTT
NA TRBJ2-7 NA TRBV4-3 CASSQIHGSYEQYF TGCGCCAGCAGCCAAATACATGGCTCCTACGAGCAGTACTTC
once TRBJ1-2 NA TRBV4-2 CASSQGGHREHTNYGYTF TGTGCCAGCAGCCAAGGTGGCCACAGAGAGCATACTAACTATGGCTACACCTTC
NA TRBJ2-5 TRBD1 TRBV6-5 CASSLTTGVQETQYF TGTGCCAGCAGCTTGACAACAGGGGTCCAAGAGACCCAGTACTTC
NA TRBJ1-2 NA TRBV19 CASNLPGPGGYTF TGTGCCAGTAACCTTCCAGGGCCTGGCGGCTACACCTTC
NA TRBJ2-1 NA TRBV9 CASSVVWAGYEQFF TGTGCCAGCAGCGTGGTCTGGGCGGGCTATGAGCAGTTCTTC
NA TRBJ1-1 NA TRBV19 CASSIDFGGPATEAFF TGTGCCAGTAGTATAGATTTCGGGGGGCCGGCCACTGAAGCTTTCTTT
NA TRBJ1-1 TRBD1 TRBV9 CASSVGTGGPFTEAFF TGTGCCAGCAGCGTAGGGACAGGGGGCCCGTTCACTGAAGCTTTCTTT
few TRBJ2-1 NA TRBV4-1 CASSQGSSTDEQFF TGCGCCAGCAGCCAAGGGTCTAGCACCGATGAGCAGTTCTTC
NA TRBJ2-5 NA TRBV12-3/TRBV12-4 CASSLGQKETQYF TGTGCCAGCAGTCTAGGACAGAAAGAGACCCAGTACTTC
NA TRBJ2-5 TRBD1 TRBV10-3 CAISDLGQGKETQYF TGTGCCATCAGTGATCTGGGACAGGGGAAAGAGACCCAGTACTTC
NA TRBJ1-4 NA TRBV9 CASSVGTARGEKLFF TGTGCCAGCAGCGTAGGGACCGCCCGGGGGGAAAAACTGTTTTTT
NA TRBJ1-1 NA TRBV12-5 CASGLEGTEAFF TGTGCTAGTGGTTTAGAGGGCACTGAAGCTTTCTTT
NA TRBJ2-3 TRBD2 TRBV7-2 CASSTGLAGDTQYF TGTGCCAGCAGCACAGGACTAGCGGGGGATACGCAGTATTTT
NA TRBJ1-4 NA TRBV30 CAWSVRTVEKLFF TGTGCCTGGAGTGTCCGGACAGTTGAAAAACTGTTTTTT
NA TRBJ2-7 TRBD2 TRBV29-1 CSVGKQAGGPGEQYF TGCAGCGTTGGGAAACAAGCGGGGGGGCCGGGCGAGCAGTACTTC
NA TRBJ1-2 TRBD1 TRBV30 CAWRGTGGGYTF TGTGCCTGGAGAGGAACAGGGGGAGGCTACACCTTC
NA TRBJ2-3 TRBD2 TRBV2 CASSEALAGVGDTQYF TGTGCCAGCAGTGAAGCGTTGGCGGGGGTTGGAGATACGCAGTATTTT
once TRBJ2-5 NA TRBV19 CASSIDLGRKTQYF TGTGCCAGTAGTATAGATTTGGGGAGAAAGACCCAGTACTTC
NA TRBJ2-7 NA TRBV13 CASSLRQDSWEQYF TGTGCCAGCAGCTTAAGGCAGGACTCTTGGGAGCAGTACTTC